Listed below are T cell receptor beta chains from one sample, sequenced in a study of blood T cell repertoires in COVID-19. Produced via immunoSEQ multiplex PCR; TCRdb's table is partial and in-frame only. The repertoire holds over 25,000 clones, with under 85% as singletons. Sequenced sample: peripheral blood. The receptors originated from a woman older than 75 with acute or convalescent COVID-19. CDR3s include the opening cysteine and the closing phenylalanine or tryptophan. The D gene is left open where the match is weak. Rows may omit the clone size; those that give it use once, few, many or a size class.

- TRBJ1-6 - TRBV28 TGTGCCAGCAGCCCCCCCGGCCCTCACAGACCCCTCCACTTT CASSPPGPHRPLHF
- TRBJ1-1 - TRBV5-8 TGTGCCAGCAGCTTTAGCAGGGTCGATTCTGAAGCTTTCTTT CASSFSRVDSEAFF
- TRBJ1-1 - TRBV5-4 TGTGCCAGCAGCCAGGGACAACGGAACACTGAAGCTTTCTTT CASSQGQRNTEAFF
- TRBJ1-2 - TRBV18 TGTGCCAGCTCACCAGAGGAGGAACATGGCTACACCTTC CASSPEEEHGYTF
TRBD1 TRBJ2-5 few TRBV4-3 TGCGCCAGCAGCTTCACAGGGGGGGAGACCCAGTACTTC CASSFTGGETQYF
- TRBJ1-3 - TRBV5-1 TGCGCCAGCAGCACGGGGGGCGCTGGCTCTGGAAACACCATATATTTT CASSTGGAGSGNTIYF
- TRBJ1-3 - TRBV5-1 TGCGCCAGCAGCTTGGATTCCAGATCTGGAAACACCATATATTTT CASSLDSRSGNTIYF
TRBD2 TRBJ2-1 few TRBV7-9 TGTGCCAGCAGCTTATTTAGCGGGTACAATGAGCAGTTCTTC CASSLFSGYNEQFF
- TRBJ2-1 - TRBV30 TGTGCCTGGAGACAGGGGGGGACGCTACACAATGAGCAGTTCTTC CAWRQGGTLHNEQFF
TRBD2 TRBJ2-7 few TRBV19 TGTGCCAGTAGTATGTCGGCTAGCGGGAGCGACGAGCAGTACTTC CASSMSASGSDEQYF
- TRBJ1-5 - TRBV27 TGTGCCAGCAGTCCGTACAGGGTTCTTCAGCCCCAGCATTTT CASSPYRVLQPQHF
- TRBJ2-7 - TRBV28 TGTGCCAGCAGTGGCATTGGACAGTCTTTCGCCTACGAGCAGTACTTC CASSGIGQSFAYEQYF
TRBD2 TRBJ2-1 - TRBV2 TGTGCCAGCACGCGGGGGAGGGTCTACAATGAGCAGTTCTTC CASTRGRVYNEQFF
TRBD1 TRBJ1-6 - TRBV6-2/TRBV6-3 TGTGCCAGCAGTTACTCTTCGGCAGGGGGCAATTCACCCCTCCACTTT CASSYSSAGGNSPLHF
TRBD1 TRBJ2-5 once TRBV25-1 TGTGCCAGCAGCCACAACCCTTATACAGGGGTAGAGACCCAGTACTTC CASSHNPYTGVETQYF
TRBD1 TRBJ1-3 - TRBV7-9 TGTGCCAGCAGCTCGACAGGGAAGAGCTCTGGAAACACCATATATTTT CASSSTGKSSGNTIYF
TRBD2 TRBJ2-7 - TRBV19 TGTGCCAGTAGTACCTCCCCAGCGGGAGGTCGGGAGCAGTACTTC CASSTSPAGGREQYF
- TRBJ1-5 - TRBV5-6 TGTGCCAGCAGCCAGGGACTATATAGCAATCAGCCCCAGCATTTT CASSQGLYSNQPQHF
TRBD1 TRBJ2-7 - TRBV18 TGTGCCAGCTCACCAGCGGACAGGGACGAGCAGTACTTC CASSPADRDEQYF
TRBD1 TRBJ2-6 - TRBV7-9 TGTGCCAGCAGCAGGACAGGGGTGGGGGCCAACGTCCTGACTTTC CASSRTGVGANVLTF
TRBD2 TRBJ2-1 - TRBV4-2 TGTGCCAGCAGCCCCCAGGCACTAGCGGGGGGGCCTGATGAGCAGTTCTTC CASSPQALAGGPDEQFF
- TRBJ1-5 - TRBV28 TGTGCCACCTTCAGGGCTGGCAATCAGCCCCAGCATTTT CATFRAGNQPQHF
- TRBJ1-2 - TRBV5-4 TGTGCCAGCAGCTTGGTGGGGGGGGCTAACTATGGCTACACCTTC CASSLVGGANYGYTF
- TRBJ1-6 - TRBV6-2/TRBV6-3 TGTGCCAGCAGTTCTAGAGGGTTTTCACCCCTCCACTTT CASSSRGFSPLHF
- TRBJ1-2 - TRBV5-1 TGCGCCAGCACGCGGGGAGCTAACTATGGCTACACCTTC CASTRGANYGYTF
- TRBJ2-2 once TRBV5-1 TGCGCCAGCAGCTTGGCTTTAGTTACCGGGGAGCTGTTTTTT CASSLALVTGELFF
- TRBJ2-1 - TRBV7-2 TGTGCCAGCAGCCATAGAGGGGGGGGTGGTTACAATGAGCAGTTCTTC CASSHRGGGGYNEQFF
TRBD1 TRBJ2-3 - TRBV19 TGTGCCAGTAGTAAGGGACAGGGGACAGATACGCAGTATTTT CASSKGQGTDTQYF
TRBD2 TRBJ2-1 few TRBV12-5 TGTGCTAGTGGTTTGGTACGCAGCGGGGGGGCAAATGAGCAGTTCTTC CASGLVRSGGANEQFF
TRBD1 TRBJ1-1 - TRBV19 TGTGCCAGCCGCGGACAGGGGGCAGAGGACACTGAAGCTTTCTTT CASRGQGAEDTEAFF
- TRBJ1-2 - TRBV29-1 TGCAGCGCGGGGACCAGGGCAGGCTACACCTTC CSAGTRAGYTF
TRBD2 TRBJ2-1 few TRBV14 TGTGCCAGCAGCCACCCGACCCCTAGGGCGGGAGGTGGCAATGAGCAGTTCTTC CASSHPTPRAGGGNEQFF
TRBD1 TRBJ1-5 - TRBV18 TGTGCCAGCTCCCCTGACAGGGGTGGCAATCAGCCCCAGCATTTT CASSPDRGGNQPQHF
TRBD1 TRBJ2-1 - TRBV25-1 TGTGCCAGCACCGGACAGGGTATCTTTGAGCAGTTCTTC CASTGQGIFEQFF
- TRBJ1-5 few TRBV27 TGTGCCAGCAGTAATGACGGGGAACAGCCCCAGCATTTT CASSNDGEQPQHF
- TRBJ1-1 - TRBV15 TGTGCCACCAGCAGAGATCTCGGTGGTGAAGCTTTCTTT CATSRDLGGEAFF
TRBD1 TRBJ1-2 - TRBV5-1 TGCGCCACGGGACAGGATGTTGGTGGCTACACCTTC CATGQDVGGYTF
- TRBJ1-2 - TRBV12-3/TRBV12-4 TGTGCCGTCGAGGGTCAAACCGGAGATGGCTACACCTTC CAVEGQTGDGYTF
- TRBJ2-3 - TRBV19 TGTGCCAGTACCTCTCGGGGGTCCGCAGATACGCAGTATTTT CASTSRGSADTQYF
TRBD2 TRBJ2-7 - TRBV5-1 TGCGCCAGCAGCCTCCTACCTAGCGGGAGTAGGAACGAGCAGTACTTC CASSLLPSGSRNEQYF
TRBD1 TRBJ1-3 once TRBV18 TGTGCCAGCTCACTAACAGGGGCTGGAAACACCATATATTTT CASSLTGAGNTIYF
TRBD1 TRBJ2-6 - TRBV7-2 TGTGCCAGCAGCTTAGTACAGGGGTTCTTTGGGGCCAACGTCCTGACTTTC CASSLVQGFFGANVLTF
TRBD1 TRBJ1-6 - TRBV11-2 TGTGCCAGCAGCTCCTCAGGGGGGTATAATTCACCCCTCCACTTT CASSSSGGYNSPLHF
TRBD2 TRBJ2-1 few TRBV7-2 TGTGCCAGCAGCTTTTTTGCGGGAGCTTTTTACCATGAGCAGTTCTTC CASSFFAGAFYHEQFF
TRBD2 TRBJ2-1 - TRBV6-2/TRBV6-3 TGTGCCAGCAGTTATCCTAGCGGGAGGGCCGACGATAATGAGCAGTTCTTC CASSYPSGRADDNEQFF